The present entry profiles one T cell receptor (beta chain) with its context. Its specificity is unknown. This sample stems from a study of neurological immune-mediated disorders. Notes on the study in general: In HTLV-1-associated myelopathy, TCR clonal expansion was greatest, whereas multiple sclerosis had the least, falling below healthy controls. No CDR3 amino acid sequences recurred among expanded clones across subjects, suggesting private repertoires in all groups.

As for the cDNA, it was generated by 5'RACE with 10-nucleotide random UMIs. Using its own MiXCR run on the 5' RACE reads, TCRdb lists one record per CDR3 protein. The sample consists of tens of thousands of distinct CDR3 sequences, approximately 13% of them appearing once. Germline CDR1 is SGHRS and CDR2 is YFSETQ. This CDR3 comprises 14 residues. V shed 5 bases and J shed 0 bases, with 10 bases lying between them. Time point of the sample: technical triplicate 1. About 1 million sorted CD4+ or CD8+ T cells made each library. The sample consisted of CD4+ T cells from blood. The V gene is TRBV5-1, the J gene TRBJ2-3; a weak D match, TRBD2 (6 bases). This TCR came from a female donor with HTLV-1-associated myelopathy (HAM/TSP). As DNA, the CDR3 is TGCGCCAGCAGGCGGGACGTGAGCACAGATACGCAGTATTTT. This gives the protein CASRRDVSTDTQYF.